This T cell receptor (beta chain) was recovered during a study of T cells in Graves' hyperthyroidism and ophthalmopathy. RNA transcripts were the template for amplifying TCR beta CDR3 regions. Carried out on the TCR CDR3, a first-round RT-PCR used the HTBI primer set. TCRdb recomputed calls from the multiplex PCR reads with MiXCR, one row per CDR3 protein. The repertoire holds 300,000 to 400,000 distinct CDR3 sequences, approximately 13% seen once, with 9% to 9.5% in the top ten. The CDR3 sequence is 14 residues long. Per germline, CDR1 MDHEN and CDR2 SYDVKM. V gave up 5 bases and J gave up 13 bases, with 21 bases separating them. There are many counts of this clonotype. The diagnostic basis comprised clinical symptoms, serum thyroxine and TRAb, thyroid ultrasound and orbital computed tomography.

The sequence came from a woman between 18 and 30 years old with Graves' hyperthyroidism. Sequencing used blood. This chain uses TRBV28 with TRBJ2-1; TRBD2 might be the D (5 bases). CDR3 region: CASSPPPTSSHQFF. CDR3 DNA sequence: TGTGCCAGCAGTCCACCCCCTACTAGTTCCCATCAGTTCTTC.